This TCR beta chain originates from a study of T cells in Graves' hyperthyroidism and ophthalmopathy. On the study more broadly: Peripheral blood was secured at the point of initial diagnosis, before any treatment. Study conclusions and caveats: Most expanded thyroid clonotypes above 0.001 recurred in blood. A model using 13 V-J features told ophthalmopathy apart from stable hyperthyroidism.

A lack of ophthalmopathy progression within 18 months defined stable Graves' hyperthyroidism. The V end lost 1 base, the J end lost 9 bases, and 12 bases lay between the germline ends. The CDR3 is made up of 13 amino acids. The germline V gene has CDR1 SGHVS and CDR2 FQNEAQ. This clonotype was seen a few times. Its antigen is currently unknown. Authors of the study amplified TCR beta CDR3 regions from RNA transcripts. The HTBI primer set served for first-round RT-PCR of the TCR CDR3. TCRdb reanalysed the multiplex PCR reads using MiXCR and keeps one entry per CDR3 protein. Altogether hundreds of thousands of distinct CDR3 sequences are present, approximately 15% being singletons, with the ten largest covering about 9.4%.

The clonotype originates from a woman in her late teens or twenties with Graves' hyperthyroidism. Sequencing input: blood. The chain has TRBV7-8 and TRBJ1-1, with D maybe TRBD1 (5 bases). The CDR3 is CASSLDLTDQAFF. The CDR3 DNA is TGTGCCAGCAGCTTAGATCTGACAGATCAAGCTTTCTTT.